This TCR beta chain appears in the sequencing data of a study of shared clonotypes between healthy human individuals. Researchers partitioned CD4+ cells into CD45RA+ naive and CD45RA-negative memory subsets. In replicate PCRs of sorted subsets, roughly 210 ng DNA, approximately 32,000 T cell genomes, was used. Assay: immunoSEQ multiplex PCR; the TCRdb copy retains only in-frame clones and omits some. Here the sample spans about 2.4 million clones, roughly 92% being singletons. The V and J ends lost 3 bases and 6 bases respectively, with 18 bases between them. The V gene's germline CDR1 is SEHNR and CDR2 FQNEAQ (reference sequence). The CDR3 extends over 16 amino acids.

The specimen sequenced was naive CD4+ T cells sorted from blood. The subset denotes: CD45RA+ positively selected. The receptor was derived from a man aged 18 to 29 in good health. This sequence joins TRBV7-9 and TRBJ2-1; maybe TRBD2 (5 bases). The CDR3 DNA reads TGTGCCAGCAGCTTTCCCTCGAGCGGCACGTTCAATGAGCAGTTCTTC. Amino acids: CASSFPSSGTFNEQFF.